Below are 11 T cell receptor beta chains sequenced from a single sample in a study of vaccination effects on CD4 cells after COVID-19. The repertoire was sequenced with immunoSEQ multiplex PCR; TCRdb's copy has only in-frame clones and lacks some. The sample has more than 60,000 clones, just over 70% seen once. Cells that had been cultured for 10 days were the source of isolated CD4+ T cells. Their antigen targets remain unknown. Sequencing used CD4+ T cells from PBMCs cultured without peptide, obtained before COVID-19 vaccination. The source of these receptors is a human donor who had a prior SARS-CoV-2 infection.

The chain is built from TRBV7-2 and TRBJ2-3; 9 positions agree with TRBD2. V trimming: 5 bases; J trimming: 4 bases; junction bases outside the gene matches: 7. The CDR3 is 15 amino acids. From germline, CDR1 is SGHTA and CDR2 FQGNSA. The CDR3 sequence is CASSTRTSEADTQYF. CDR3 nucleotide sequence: TGTGCCAGCAGCACAAGGACTAGCGAGGCAGATACGCAGTATTTT.

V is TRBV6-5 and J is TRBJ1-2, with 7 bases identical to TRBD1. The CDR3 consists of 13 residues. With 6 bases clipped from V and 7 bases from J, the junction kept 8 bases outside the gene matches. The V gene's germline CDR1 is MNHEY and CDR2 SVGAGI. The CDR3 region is CASRPPTGSGYTF. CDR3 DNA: TGTGCCAGCAGACCACCGACAGGGAGTGGCTACACCTTC.

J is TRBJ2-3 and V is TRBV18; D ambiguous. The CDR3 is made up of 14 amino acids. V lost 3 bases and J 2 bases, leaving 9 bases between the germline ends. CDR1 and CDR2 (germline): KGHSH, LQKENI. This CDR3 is CASSPASDTDTQYF. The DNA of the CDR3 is TGTGCCAGCTCACCGGCCTCGGACACAGATACGCAGTATTTT. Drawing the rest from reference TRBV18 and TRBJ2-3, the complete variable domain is NAGVMQNPRHLVRRRGQEARLRCSPMKGHSHVYWYRQLPEEGLKFMVYLQKENIIDESGMPKERFSAEFPKEGPSILRIQQVVRGDSAAYFCASSPASDTDTQYFGPGTRLTVL.

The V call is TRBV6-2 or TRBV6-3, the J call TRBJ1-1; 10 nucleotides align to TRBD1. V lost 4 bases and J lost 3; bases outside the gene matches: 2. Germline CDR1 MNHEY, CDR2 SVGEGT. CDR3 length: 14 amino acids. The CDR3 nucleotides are TGTGCCAGCAGTTCGGACAGGGGGGACACTGAAGCTTTCTTT. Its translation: CASSSDRGDTEAFF.

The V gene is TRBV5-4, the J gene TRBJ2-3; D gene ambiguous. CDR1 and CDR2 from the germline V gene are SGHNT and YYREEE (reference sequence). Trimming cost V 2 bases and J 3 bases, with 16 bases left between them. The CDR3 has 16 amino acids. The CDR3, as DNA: TGTGCCAGCAGCTTTCCCGGGTTTGATGGTACAGATACGCAGTATTTT. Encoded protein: CASSFPGFDGTDTQYF.

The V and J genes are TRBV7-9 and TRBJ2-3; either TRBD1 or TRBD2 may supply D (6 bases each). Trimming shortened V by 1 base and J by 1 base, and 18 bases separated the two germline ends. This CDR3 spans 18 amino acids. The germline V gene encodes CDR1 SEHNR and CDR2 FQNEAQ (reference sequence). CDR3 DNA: TGTGCCAGCAGCTTAGATTTAAGCTCGGGGGCGGGCACAGATACGCAGTATTTT. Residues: CASSLDLSSGAGTDTQYF.

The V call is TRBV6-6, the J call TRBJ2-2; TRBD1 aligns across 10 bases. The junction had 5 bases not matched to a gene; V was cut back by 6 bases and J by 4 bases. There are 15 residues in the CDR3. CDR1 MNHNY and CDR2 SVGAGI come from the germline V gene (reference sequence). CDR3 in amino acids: CASRPGTGVTGELFF. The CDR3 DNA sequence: TGTGCCAGCAGACCCGGGACAGGGGTCACCGGGGAGCTGTTTTTT.

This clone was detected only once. CDR3: CATSRNNAWRNNEQFF. DNA of the CDR3: TGTGCCACCAGCAGAAACAACGCGTGGAGAAACAATGAGCAGTTCTTC. V is TRBV15 and J is TRBJ2-1; unclear D gene. This CDR3 contains 16 residues. The V end was cut by 2 bases, the J end by 5 bases, with 16 bases between. The germline V gene has CDR1 LNHNV and CDR2 YYDKDF (reference sequence).

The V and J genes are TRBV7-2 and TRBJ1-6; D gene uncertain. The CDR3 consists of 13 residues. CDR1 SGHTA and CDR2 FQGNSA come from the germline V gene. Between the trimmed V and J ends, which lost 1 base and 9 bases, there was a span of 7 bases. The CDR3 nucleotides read TGTGCCAGCAGCTTAGAAGTCGGTTCACCCCTCCACTTT. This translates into CASSLEVGSPLHF.

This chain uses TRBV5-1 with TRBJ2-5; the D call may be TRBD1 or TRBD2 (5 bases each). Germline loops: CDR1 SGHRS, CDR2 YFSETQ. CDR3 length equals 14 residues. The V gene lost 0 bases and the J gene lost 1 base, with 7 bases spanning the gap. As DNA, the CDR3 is TGCGCCAGCAGCTTGGCTGGGACCCAAGAGACCCAGTACTTC. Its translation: CASSLAGTQETQYF.

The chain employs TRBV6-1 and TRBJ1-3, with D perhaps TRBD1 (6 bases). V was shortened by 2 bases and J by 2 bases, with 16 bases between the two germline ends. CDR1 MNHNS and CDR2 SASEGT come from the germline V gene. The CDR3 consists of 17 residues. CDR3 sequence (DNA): TGTGCCAGCAGTGAATTTGTTGGGGGGGCGCCTGGAAACACCATATATTTT. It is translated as CASSEFVGGAPGNTIYF.